The present entry profiles one TCR beta chain with its context. The CDR3 covers 16 residues. Germline lookup yields CDR1 MNHEY and CDR2 SMNVEV (reference sequence). Trimming cost V 5 bases and J 9 bases, with 22 bases left between them. These data belong to a study of T cells in localized non-small cell lung cancer. Sequenced by immunoSEQ multiplex PCR; TCRdb stores in-frame clones only, minus some. The table lists 40,000 to 60,000 clones, approximately 86% of them singletons. Sequenced material: PBMCs, taken before any cancer treatment. The TCR comes from a female donor with stage II lung adenocarcinoma. This rearrangement joins TRBV27 to TRBJ1-4; D is possibly TRBD1 (6 bases). The CDR3 region has the DNA TGTGCCAGCAGTCCCGCTCAGGGGTACGGCCGTCAAAAACTGTTTTTT. This sequence encodes CASSPAQGYGRQKLFF.